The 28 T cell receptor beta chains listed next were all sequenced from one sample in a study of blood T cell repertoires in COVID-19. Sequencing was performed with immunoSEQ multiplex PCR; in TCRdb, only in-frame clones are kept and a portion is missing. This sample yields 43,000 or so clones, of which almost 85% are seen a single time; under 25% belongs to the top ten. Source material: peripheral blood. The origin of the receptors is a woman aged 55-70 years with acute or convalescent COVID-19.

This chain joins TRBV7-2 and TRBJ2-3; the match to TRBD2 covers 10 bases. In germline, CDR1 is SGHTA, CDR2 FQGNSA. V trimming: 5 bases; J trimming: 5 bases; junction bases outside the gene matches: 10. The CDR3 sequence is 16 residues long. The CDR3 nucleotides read TGTGCCAGCAGCCTCAGAAGCGGGGGGGCCCAAGATACGCAGTATTTT. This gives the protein CASSLRSGGAQDTQYF. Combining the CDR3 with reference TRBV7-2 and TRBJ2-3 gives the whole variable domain GAGVSQSPSNKVTEKGKDVELRCDPISGHTALYWYRQSLGQGLEFLIYFQGNSAPDKSGLPSDRFSAERTGGSVSTLTIQRTQQEDSAVYLCASSLRSGGAQDTQYFGPGTRLTVL.

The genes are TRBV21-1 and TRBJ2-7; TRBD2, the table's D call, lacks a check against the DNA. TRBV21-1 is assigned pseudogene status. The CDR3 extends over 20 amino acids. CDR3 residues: CASSNLAGTSGGTIIGEQYF. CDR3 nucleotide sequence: TGTGCCAGCAGCAACCTCGCCGGGACTAGCGGGGGCACCATCATAGGCGAGCAGTACTTC.

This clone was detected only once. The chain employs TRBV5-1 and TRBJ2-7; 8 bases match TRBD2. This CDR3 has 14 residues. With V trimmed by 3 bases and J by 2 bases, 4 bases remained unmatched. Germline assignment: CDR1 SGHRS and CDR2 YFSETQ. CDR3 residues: CASSSSGGAYEQYF. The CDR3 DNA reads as TGCGCCAGCAGCTCCTCGGGGGGGGCCTACGAGCAGTACTTC.

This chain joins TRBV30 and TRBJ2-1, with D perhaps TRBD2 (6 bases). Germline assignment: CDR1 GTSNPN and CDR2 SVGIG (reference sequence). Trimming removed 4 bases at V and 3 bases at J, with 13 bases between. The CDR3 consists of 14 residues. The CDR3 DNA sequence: TGTGCCTGGATCCCTGGGGGGAGCTACAATGAGCAGTTCTTC. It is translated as CAWIPGGSYNEQFF.

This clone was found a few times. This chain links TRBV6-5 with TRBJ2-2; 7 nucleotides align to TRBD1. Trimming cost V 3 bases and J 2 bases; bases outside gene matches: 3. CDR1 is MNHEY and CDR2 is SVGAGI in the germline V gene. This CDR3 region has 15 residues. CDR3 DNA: TGTGCCAGCAGTTATGGACAGGTTAACACCGGGGAGCTGTTTTTT. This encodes CASSYGQVNTGELFF.

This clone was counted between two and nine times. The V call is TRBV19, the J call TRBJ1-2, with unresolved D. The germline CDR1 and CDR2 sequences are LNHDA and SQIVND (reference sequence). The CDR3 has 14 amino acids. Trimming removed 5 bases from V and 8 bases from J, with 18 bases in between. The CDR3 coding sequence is TGTGCCAGTAGTCCTCCGGGAGGGCGATACGGCTACACCTTC. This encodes CASSPPGGRYGYTF.

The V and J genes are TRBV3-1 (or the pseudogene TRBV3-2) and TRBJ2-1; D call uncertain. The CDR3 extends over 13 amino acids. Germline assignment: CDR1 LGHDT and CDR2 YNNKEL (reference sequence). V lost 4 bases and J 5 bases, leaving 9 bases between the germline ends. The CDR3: CASSLQANNEQFF. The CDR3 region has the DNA TGTGCCAGCAGCCTCCAGGCAAACAATGAGCAGTTCTTC.

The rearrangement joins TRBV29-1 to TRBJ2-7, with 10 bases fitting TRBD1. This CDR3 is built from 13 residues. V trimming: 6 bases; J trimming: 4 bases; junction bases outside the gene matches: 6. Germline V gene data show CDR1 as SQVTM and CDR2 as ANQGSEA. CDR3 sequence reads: CSVRTGGPYEQYF. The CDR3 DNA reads TGCAGCGTCAGGACAGGGGGACCTTACGAGCAGTACTTC.

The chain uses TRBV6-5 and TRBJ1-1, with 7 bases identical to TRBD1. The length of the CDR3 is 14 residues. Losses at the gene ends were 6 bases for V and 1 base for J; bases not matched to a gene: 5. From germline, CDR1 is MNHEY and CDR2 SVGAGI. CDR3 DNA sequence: TGTGCCAGCAGGACAGGGCGGGAGAACACTGAAGCTTTCTTT. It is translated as CASRTGRENTEAFF.

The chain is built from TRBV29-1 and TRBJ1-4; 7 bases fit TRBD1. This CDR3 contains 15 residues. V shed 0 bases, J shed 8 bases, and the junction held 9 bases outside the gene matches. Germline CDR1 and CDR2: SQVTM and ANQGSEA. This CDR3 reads CSVEDINWTGEKLFF. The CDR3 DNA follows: TGCAGCGTTGAAGATATTAACTGGACAGGAGAAAAACTGTTTTTT.

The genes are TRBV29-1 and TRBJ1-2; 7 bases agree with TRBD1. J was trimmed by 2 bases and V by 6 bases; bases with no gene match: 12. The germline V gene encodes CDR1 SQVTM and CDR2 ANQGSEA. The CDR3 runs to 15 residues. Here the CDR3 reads CSVEGAKDSNYGYTF. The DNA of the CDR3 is TGCAGCGTCGAGGGGGCTAAAGACTCGAACTATGGCTACACCTTC.

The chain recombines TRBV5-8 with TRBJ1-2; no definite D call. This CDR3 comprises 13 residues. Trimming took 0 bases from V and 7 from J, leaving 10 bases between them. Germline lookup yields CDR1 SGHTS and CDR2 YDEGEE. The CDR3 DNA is TGTGCCAGCAGCTTGGCCCTTAGGAGTGGCTACACCTTC. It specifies CASSLALRSGYTF.

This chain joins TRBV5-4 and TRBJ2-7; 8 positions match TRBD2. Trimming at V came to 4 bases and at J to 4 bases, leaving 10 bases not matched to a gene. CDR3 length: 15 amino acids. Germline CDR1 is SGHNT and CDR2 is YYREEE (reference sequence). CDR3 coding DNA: TGTGCCAGCAGCCCGTCGGTTAGCGGGACTTACGAGCAGTACTTC. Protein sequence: CASSPSVSGTYEQYF.

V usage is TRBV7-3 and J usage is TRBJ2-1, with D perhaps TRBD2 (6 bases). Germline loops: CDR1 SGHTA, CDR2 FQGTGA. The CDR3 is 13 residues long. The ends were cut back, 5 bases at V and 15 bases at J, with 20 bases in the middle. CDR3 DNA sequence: TGTGCCAGCAGCATCCAGGAGGGTTTCCCAGGGTTCTTC. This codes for CASSIQEGFPGFF.

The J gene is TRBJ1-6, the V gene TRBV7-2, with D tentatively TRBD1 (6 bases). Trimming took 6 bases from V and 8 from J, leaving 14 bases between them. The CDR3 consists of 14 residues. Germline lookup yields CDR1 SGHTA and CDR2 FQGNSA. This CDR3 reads CASRDTGLDSPLHF. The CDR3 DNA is TGTGCCAGCAGAGATACAGGGTTGGATTCACCCCTCCACTTT. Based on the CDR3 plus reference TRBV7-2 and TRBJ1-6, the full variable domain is GAGVSQSPSNKVTEKGKDVELRCDPISGHTALYWYRQSLGQGLEFLIYFQGNSAPDKSGLPSDRFSAERTGGSVSTLTIQRTQQEDSAVYLCASRDTGLDSPLHFGNGTRLTVT.

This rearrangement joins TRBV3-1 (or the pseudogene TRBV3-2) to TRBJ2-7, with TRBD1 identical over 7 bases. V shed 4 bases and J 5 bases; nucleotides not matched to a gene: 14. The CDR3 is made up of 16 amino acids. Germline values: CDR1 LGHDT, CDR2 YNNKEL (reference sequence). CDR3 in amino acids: CASSPFHTGVENEQYF. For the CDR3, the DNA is TGTGCCAGCAGCCCGTTCCACACAGGGGTCGAGAACGAGCAGTACTTC.

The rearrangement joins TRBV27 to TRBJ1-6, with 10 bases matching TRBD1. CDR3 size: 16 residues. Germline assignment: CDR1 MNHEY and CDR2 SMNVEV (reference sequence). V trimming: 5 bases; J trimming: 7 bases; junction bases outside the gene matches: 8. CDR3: CASSILPGQGNSPLHF. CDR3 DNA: TGTGCCAGCAGTATACTCCCGGGACAGGGGAATTCACCCCTCCACTTT.

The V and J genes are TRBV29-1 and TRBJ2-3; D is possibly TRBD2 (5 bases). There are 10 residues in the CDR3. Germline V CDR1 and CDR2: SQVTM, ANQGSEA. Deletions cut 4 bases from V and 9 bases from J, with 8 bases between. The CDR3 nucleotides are TGCAGCGTTGGCGGAGGAACGCAGTATTTT. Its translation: CSVGGGTQYF.

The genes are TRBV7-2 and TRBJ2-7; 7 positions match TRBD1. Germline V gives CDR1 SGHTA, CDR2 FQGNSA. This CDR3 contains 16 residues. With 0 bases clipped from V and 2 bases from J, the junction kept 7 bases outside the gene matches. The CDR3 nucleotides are TGTGCCAGCAGCTTAGCAGGTCAGGGGGAAGCCTACGAGCAGTACTTC. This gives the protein CASSLAGQGEAYEQYF.

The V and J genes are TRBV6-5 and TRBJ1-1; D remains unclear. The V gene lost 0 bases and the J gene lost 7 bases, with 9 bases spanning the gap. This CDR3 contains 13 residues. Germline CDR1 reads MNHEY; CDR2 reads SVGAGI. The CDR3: CASSYSAGGEAFF. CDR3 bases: TGTGCCAGCAGTTACTCAGCGGGTGGTGAAGCTTTCTTT.

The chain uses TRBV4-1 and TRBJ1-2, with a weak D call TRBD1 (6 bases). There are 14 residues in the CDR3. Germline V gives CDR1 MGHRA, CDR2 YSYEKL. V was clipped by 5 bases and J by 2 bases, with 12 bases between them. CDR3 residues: CASSTRQENYGYTF. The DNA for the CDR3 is TGCGCCAGCAGCACCCGACAGGAGAACTATGGCTACACCTTC.

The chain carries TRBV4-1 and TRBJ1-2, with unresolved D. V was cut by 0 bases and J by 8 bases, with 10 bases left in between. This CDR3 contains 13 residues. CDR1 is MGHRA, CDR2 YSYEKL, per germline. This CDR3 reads CASSQDRSGGYTF. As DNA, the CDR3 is TGCGCCAGCAGCCAAGATCGGAGTGGGGGCTACACCTTC.

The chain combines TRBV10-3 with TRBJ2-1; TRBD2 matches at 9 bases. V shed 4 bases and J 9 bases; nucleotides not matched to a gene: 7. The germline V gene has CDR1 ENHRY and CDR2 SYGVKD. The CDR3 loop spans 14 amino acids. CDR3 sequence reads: CAISGGLAGGEQFF. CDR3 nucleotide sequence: TGTGCCATCAGTGGGGGACTAGCCGGGGGTGAGCAGTTCTTC.

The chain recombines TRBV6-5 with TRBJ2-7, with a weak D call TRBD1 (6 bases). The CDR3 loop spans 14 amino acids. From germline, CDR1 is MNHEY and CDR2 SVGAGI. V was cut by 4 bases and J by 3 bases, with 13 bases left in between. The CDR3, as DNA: TGTGCCAGCAGTTTGGGGACACCTATCTACGAGCAGTACTTC. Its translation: CASSLGTPIYEQYF.

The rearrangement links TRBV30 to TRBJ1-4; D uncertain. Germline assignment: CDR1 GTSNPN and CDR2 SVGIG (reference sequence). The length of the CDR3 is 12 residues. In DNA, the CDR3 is TGTGCGGTTGGAGGAGGGAATGAAAAACTGTTTTTT. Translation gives CAVGGGNEKLFF.

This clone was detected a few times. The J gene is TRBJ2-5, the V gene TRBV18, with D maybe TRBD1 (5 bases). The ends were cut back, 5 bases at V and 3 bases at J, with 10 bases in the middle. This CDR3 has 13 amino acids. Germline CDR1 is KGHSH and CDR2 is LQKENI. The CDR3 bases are TGTGCCAGCTCAGCTACAGGAAAAGAGACCCAGTACTTC. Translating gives CASSATGKETQYF.

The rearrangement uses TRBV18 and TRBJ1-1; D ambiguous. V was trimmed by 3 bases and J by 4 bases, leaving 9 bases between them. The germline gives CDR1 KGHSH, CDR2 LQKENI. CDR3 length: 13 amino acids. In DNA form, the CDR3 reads TGTGCCAGCTCACCGGCGTCGGGCACTGAAGCTTTCTTT. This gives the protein CASSPASGTEAFF.

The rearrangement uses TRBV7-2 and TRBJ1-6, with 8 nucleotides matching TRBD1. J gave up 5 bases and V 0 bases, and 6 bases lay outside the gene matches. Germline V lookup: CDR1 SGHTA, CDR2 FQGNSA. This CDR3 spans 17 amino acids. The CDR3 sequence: CASSLAGTGPNNSPLHF. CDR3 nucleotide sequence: TGTGCCAGCAGCTTAGCAGGGACAGGCCCTAATAATTCACCCCTCCACTTT.